This TCR beta chain was sequenced for a study of blood T cell repertoires in COVID-19. Study summary: PBMCs, B-cell-depleted T cells, or T cells were the source of the cDNA or gDNA that made up the material.

Clones were read by immunoSEQ multiplex PCR, and TCRdb kept only the in-frame ones, dropping some. The table lists hundreds of thousands of clones, around 90% of them singletons. The CDR3 runs 15 residues. Germline V gene lookup returns CDR1 MDHEN and CDR2 SYDVKM. The junction had 10 bases not matched to a gene; V was cut back by 8 bases and J by 2 bases. The TCR was taken from a man younger than 35 with active or convalescent COVID-19. The chain has TRBV28 and TRBJ2-3, with 7 bases identical to TRBD2. The sample was peripheral blood. The chain's CDR3 is CASSRGEGHTDTQYF. DNA of the CDR3: TGTGCCAGCTCTCGGGGGGAGGGCCACACAGATACGCAGTATTTT.